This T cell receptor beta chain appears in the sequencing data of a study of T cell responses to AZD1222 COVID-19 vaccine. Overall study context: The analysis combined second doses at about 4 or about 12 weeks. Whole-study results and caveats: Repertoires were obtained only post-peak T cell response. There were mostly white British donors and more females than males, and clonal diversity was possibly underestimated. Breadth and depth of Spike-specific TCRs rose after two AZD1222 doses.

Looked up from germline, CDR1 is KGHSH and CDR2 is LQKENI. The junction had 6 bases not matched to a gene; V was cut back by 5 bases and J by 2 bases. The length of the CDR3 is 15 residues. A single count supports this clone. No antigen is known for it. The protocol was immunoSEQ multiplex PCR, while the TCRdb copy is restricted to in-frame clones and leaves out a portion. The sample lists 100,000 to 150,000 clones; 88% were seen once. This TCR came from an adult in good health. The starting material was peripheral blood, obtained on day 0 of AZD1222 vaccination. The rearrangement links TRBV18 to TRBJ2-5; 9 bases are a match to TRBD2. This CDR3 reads CASSRREGRQETQYF. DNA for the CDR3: TGTGCCAGCTCAAGGCGGGAGGGCAGACAAGAGACCCAGTACTTC.